This TCR beta chain came from a study of blood T cell repertoires in COVID-19. Study details: COVID-19 samples, acute and convalescent, were from the United States, Italy and Spain. Sample material is recorded as cDNA or gDNA derived from T cells, B-cell-depleted T cells, or PBMCs.

In the authors' methods: Estimation of nucleated cell counts was performed using reference gene primer amplification. Generated by immunoSEQ multiplex PCR, the TCRdb table keeps only in-frame clones and is missing some. V and J calls and clone size are as listed in that table; D and trimming were resolved from the DNA. Of approximately 230,000 clones in the sample, approximately 90% are singletons; the top ten hold under 6.5%. Participants were aged about 18 to 95 years, lived in some 23 US areas, and enrolled virtually. This clonotype was sampled from a woman in her twenties or thirties with acute COVID-19. Sequenced input: PBMCs or T cells enriched from blood (not recorded which).

The CDR3 bases are TGTGCCAGCAGCGTAGCTACGAGGACAGAAGAGACCCAGTACTTC. Its protein product is CASSVATRTEETQYF. The chain recombines TRBV9 with TRBJ2-5, with D maybe TRBD1 (6 bases). Germline V CDR1 and CDR2: SGDLS, YYNGEE. Trimming took off 0 bases at V and 3 bases at J, with 12 bases between the two ends. The CDR3 consists of 15 residues. The whole variable domain, filled in from reference TRBV9 and TRBJ2-5, reads DSGVTQTPKHLITATGQRVTLRCSPRSGDLSVYWYQQSLDQGLQFLIQYYNGEERAKGNILERFSAQQFPDLHSELNLSSLELGDSALYFCASSVATRTEETQYFGPGTRLLVL.